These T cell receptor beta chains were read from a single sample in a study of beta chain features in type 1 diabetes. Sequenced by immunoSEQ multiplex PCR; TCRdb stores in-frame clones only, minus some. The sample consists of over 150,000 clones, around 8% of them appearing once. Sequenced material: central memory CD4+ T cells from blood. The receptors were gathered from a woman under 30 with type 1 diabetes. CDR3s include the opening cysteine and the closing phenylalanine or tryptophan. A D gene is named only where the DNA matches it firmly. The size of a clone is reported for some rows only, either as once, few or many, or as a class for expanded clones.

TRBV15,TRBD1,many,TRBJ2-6,CASGTGSSGANVLTF,TGTGCCTCCGGGACAGGGAGCTCTGGGGCCAACGTCCTGACTTTC
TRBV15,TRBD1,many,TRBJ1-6,CATSRRTGSSYNSPLHF,TGTGCCACCAGCAGACGGACAGGGAGCTCCTATAATTCACCCCTCCACTTT
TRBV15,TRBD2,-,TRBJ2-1,CATSRDLAASSYNEQFF,TGTGCCACCAGCAGAGATCTAGCGGCGAGCTCCTACAATGAGCAGTTCTTC
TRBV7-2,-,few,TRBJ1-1,CASSPWEGRDEAFF,TGTGCCAGCAGCCCCTGGGAGGGTAGGGATGAAGCTTTCTTT
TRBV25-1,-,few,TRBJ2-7,CASRAGWGDEQYF,TGTGCCAGCAGAGCAGGATGGGGCGACGAGCAGTACTTC
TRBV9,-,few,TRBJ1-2,CASSVTGNNYGYTF,TGTGCCAGCAGCGTCACAGGGAATAACTATGGCTACACCTTC
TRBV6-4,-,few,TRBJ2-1,CASSLREGVNEQFF,TGTGCCAGCAGTCTGAGGGAGGGGGTGAATGAGCAGTTCTTC
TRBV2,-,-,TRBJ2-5,CASSDRQGGETQYF,TGTGCCAGCAGTGATAGGCAGGGTGGAGAGACCCAGTACTTC
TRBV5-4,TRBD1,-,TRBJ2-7,CASSQDRGFGYEQYF,TGTGCCAGCAGCCAGGACAGGGGTTTCGGCTACGAGCAGTACTTC
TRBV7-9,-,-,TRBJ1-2,CASSLGAAHGYTF,TGTGCCAGCAGCTTAGGTGCAGCGCATGGCTACACCTTC
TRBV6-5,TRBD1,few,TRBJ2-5,CASSDQQGARETQYF,TGTGCCAGCAGCGATCAACAGGGGGCTCGTGAGACCCAGTACTTC
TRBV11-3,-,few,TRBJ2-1,CASSLDLGSNEQFF,TGTGCCAGCAGCTTAGATCTGGGCAGCAATGAGCAGTTCTTC
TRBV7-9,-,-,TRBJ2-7,CASSREYEQYF,TGTGCCAGCAGCCGAGAATACGAGCAGTACTTC
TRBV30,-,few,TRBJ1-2,CAWSVRVLGYGYTF,TGTGCCTGGAGTGTGCGGGTCTTAGGCTATGGCTACACCTTC
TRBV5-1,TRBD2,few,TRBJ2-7,CASSLAGGHYEQYF,TGCGCCAGCAGCTTGGCGGGAGGGCACTACGAGCAGTACTTC
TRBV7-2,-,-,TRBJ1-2,CASIAQQGSRYGYTF,TGTGCCAGCATCGCGCAGCAGGGGAGTCGGTATGGCTACACCTTC
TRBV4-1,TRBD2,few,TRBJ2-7,CASASGIAYEQYF,TGCGCCAGTGCAAGCGGGATAGCCTACGAGCAGTACTTC
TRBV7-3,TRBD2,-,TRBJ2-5,CASSSGLAGQETQYF,TGTGCCAGCAGCTCGGGACTAGCGGGTCAAGAGACCCAGTACTTC
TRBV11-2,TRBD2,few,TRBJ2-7,CASSPPGLAYEQYF,TGTGCCAGCAGCCCGCCGGGACTAGCCTACGAGCAGTACTTC
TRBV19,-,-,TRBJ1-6,CASSPRGNSPLHF,TGTGCCAGTTCTCCTAGAGGTAATTCACCCCTCCACTTT
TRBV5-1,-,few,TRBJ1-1,CASSLRGENTEAFF,TGCGCCAGCAGCTTAAGGGGCGAGAACACTGAAGCTTTCTTT
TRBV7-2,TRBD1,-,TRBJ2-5,CASSPRPTGLETQYF,TGTGCCAGCAGCCCACGACCGACAGGGTTGGAGACCCAGTACTTC
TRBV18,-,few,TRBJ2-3,CASSPGTNQLTDTQYF,TGTGCCAGCTCACCCGGGACAAATCAACTCACAGATACGCAGTATTTT
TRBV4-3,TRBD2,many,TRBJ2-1,CASSPSTSGLYNEQFF,TGCGCCAGCAGCCCGTCGACTAGCGGTCTCTACAATGAGCAGTTCTTC
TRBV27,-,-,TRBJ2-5,CASSSQGIQETQYF,TGTGCCAGCAGTTCGCAGGGAATACAAGAGACCCAGTACTTC
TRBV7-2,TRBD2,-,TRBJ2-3,CASSFLASTSGSKDTQYF,TGTGCCAGCAGCTTCCTCGCGTCGACTAGCGGGAGTAAGGATACGCAGTATTTT
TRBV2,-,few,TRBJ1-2,CASSAYGYTF,TGTGCCAGCAGTGCCTACGGCTACACCTTC
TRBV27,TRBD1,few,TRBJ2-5,CASSPRGRETQYF,TGTGCCAGCAGCCCCAGGGGGCGGGAGACCCAGTACTTC